These 17 T cell receptor beta chains originate from one sample sequenced in a study of OX40 agonist ivuxolimab in advanced cancers. Here immunoSEQ multiplex PCR was the method, and the copy in TCRdb shows in-frame clones only, minus some. The repertoire holds roughly 34,000 clones, with around 90% as singletons. The input for sequencing was CD4+ or CD8+ T cells sorted from blood, taken in a trial of the OX40 agonist ivuxolimab. The receptors were sampled from an adult with an advanced solid tumor such as melanoma, head and neck, liver or kidney cancer.

The chain uses TRBV10-2 and TRBJ2-7; D might be TRBD1 (5 bases). Germline V gene lookup returns CDR1 WSHSY and CDR2 SAAADI. This CDR3 spans 16 amino acids. V lost 3 bases to trimming and J lost 0 bases, with 15 bases between them. The CDR3, as DNA: TGCGCCAGCAGTGATCAGTCGGGCAGGGCCTCCTACGAGCAGTACTTC. Translation: CASSDQSGRASYEQYF.

V gene TRBV11-1 combines with J gene TRBJ1-2; D gene ambiguous. CDR3 length: 13 amino acids. Germline-derived CDR1 and CDR2 are SGHAT and FQDESV (reference sequence). V was trimmed by 5 bases and J by 4 bases, leaving 11 bases between them. Here the CDR3 DNA reads TGTGCCAGCAGCCGGGGTATCGGCTATGGCTACACCTTC. Translation: CASSRGIGYGYTF.

This clone was counted only a few times. This chain links TRBV23-1 with TRBJ2-5; D unresolved. TRBV23-1 is an open reading frame whose function is uncertain. Deletions cut 6 bases from V and 7 bases from J, with 15 bases between. This CDR3 is 13 amino acids long. CDR3 amino acids: CASRIVEFGTQYF. As DNA, the CDR3 is TGCGCCAGCAGGATAGTAGAGTTTGGGACCCAGTACTTC.

The rearrangement uses TRBV27 and TRBJ1-3; D gene uncertain. This CDR3 contains 15 residues. CDR1 is MNHEY, CDR2 SMNVEV, per germline (reference sequence). Trimming removed 5 bases at V and 0 bases at J, with 11 bases between. The CDR3 reads CASSAGVASGNTIYF. CDR3 coding DNA: TGTGCCAGCAGTGCCGGGGTCGCCTCTGGAAACACCATATATTTT.

For the CDR3, the DNA is TGTGCCAGCGGGACTAGCGGGGGCGTCTACAATGAGCAGTTCTTC. This sequence encodes CASGTSGGVYNEQFF. The V gene is TRBV6-1, the J gene TRBJ2-1; 14 nucleotides match TRBD2. Germline CDR1 and CDR2: MNHNS and SASEGT. The CDR3 totals 15 residues. The V gene end was trimmed by 8 bases and the J gene end by 3 bases; junction bases not matched to a gene: 3.

The table lists this clone with a few counts. This chain connects TRBV5-1 to TRBJ1-2, with D possibly TRBD1 on 6 matching bases. CDR3 length: 15 residues. Trimming shortened V by 0 bases and J by 3 bases, and 12 bases separated the two germline ends. Germline V lookup: CDR1 SGHRS, CDR2 YFSETQ. The CDR3: CASSLAGGLDYGYTF. CDR3 DNA sequence: TGCGCCAGCAGCTTGGCGGGGGGCTTAGACTATGGCTACACCTTC. Full variable domain (missing parts from reference TRBV5-1 and TRBJ1-2): KAGVTQTPRYLIKTRGQQVTLSCSPISGHRSVSWYQQTPGQGLQFLFEYFSETQRNKGNFPGRFSGRQFSNSRSEMNVSTLELGDSALYLCASSLAGGLDYGYTFGSGTRLTVV.

The rearrangement uses TRBV6-1 and TRBJ2-2; no clear D gene. V lost 3 bases and J lost 2, with 13 bases in between. CDR3 length: 16 amino acids. Germline CDR1 and CDR2: MNHNS and SASEGT. The CDR3, as DNA: TGTGCCAGCAGTGAGGCGCAAATTGGAAACACCGGGGAGCTGTTTTTT. It codes for CASSEAQIGNTGELFF.

The V gene is TRBV7-7, the J gene TRBJ2-1; D unclear. The CDR3 extends over 13 amino acids. Germline-derived CDR1 and CDR2 are SSHAT and FNYEAQ (reference sequence). V lost 5 bases to trimming and J lost 8 bases, with 13 bases between them. The CDR3 protein is CASSPAGVYEQFF. Here the CDR3 DNA reads TGTGCCAGCAGCCCAGCAGGAGTATATGAGCAGTTCTTC.

This clone was counted a single time. As DNA, the CDR3 is TGTGCCAGCAGTGGTAACTCCAATGAGCAGTTCTTC. Translation gives CASSGNSNEQFF. The chain carries TRBV25-1 and TRBJ2-1; no clear D gene. Trimming removed 4 bases at V and 6 bases at J, with 7 bases between. The CDR3 has 12 residues. Germline CDR1 is MGHDK and CDR2 is SYGVNS.

The chain links TRBV9 to TRBJ2-3; 7 positions agree with TRBD2. The germline gives CDR1 SGDLS, CDR2 YYNGEE. Trimming removed 0 bases from V and 3 bases from J; junction bases left unmatched: 4. The CDR3 has 15 residues. CDR3 coding DNA: TGTGCCAGCAGCGTAGAAAGCGGGGATACAGATACGCAGTATTTT. Translating it yields CASSVESGDTDTQYF.

The V call is TRBV4-3, the J call TRBJ1-1, with unresolved D. In germline, CDR1 is LGHNA, CDR2 YSLEER. Trimming cost V 1 base and J 1 base, with 7 bases left between them. This CDR3 is built from 14 residues. The CDR3 DNA reads as TGCGCCAGCAGCCAAGTATTAGGGAACACTGAAGCTTTCTTT. The encoded protein is CASSQVLGNTEAFF.

V is TRBV5-1 and J is TRBJ2-3; 7 positions match TRBD1. The junction had 13 bases not matched to a gene; V was cut back by 1 base and J by 2 bases. Germline CDR1 SGHRS, CDR2 YFSETQ. The CDR3 length is 18 residues. CDR3 amino acids: CASSLLPSNRGHTDTQYF. DNA for the CDR3: TGCGCCAGCAGCTTGCTCCCGAGCAACAGGGGACACACAGATACGCAGTATTTT.

The chain joins TRBV5-1 to TRBJ1-1; 9 bases are a match to TRBD1. V dropped 4 bases and J dropped 0; count of bases not matched to a gene: 7. The CDR3 extends over 16 amino acids. Looked up from germline, CDR1 is SGHRS and CDR2 is YFSETQ. The DNA of the CDR3 is TGCGCCAGCAGCCCCGGACAGGGGCAAATGAACACTGAAGCTTTCTTT. Translated, it gives CASSPGQGQMNTEAFF.

The chain uses TRBV13 and TRBJ2-7; TRBD1 or TRBD2 may be the D gene (6 bases each). Germline values: CDR1 PRHDT, CDR2 FYEKMQ (reference sequence). The CDR3 has 14 residues. The V end lost 5 bases, the J end lost 4 bases, and 15 bases lay between the germline ends. CDR3 sequence: CASSRGTSAYEQYF. Here the CDR3 DNA reads TGTGCCAGCAGCCGGGGGACATCGGCTTACGAGCAGTACTTC. The variable domain in full, with the rest retrieved from reference TRBV13 and TRBJ2-7, is AAGVIQSPRHLIKEKRETATLKCYPIPRHDTVYWYQQGPGQDPQFLISFYEKMQSDKGSIPDRFSAQQFSDYHSELNMSSLELGDSALYFCASSRGTSAYEQYFGPGTRLTVT.

This chain links TRBV5-1 with TRBJ2-7; a weak D match, TRBD2 (6 bases). Germline V gives CDR1 SGHRS, CDR2 YFSETQ. The CDR3 is made up of 13 amino acids. V lost 2 bases and J 6 bases, leaving 12 bases between the germline ends. CDR3 coding DNA: TGCGCCAGCAGCTTAGGGGAGGACCTCGAGCAGTACTTC. Protein product: CASSLGEDLEQYF.

The sample holds a few counts of this clone. The rearrangement links TRBV14 to TRBJ2-2; no clear D gene. The germline CDR1 and CDR2 sequences are SGHDN and FVKESK. The germline V and J ends were trimmed by 1 base and 4 bases, with 7 bases remaining between them. The CDR3 length is 14 residues. CDR3 in amino acids: CASSQARLTGELFF. The CDR3 DNA follows: TGTGCCAGCAGCCAAGCTCGCCTCACCGGGGAGCTGTTTTTT.

This chain links TRBV11-2 with TRBJ2-4; TRBD2 is a possible D gene (6 bases). Germline V gene sequence: CDR1 SGHAT, CDR2 FQNNGV. The V gene lost 0 bases and the J gene lost 9 bases, with 18 bases spanning the gap. This CDR3 spans 16 amino acids. This CDR3 reads CASSLDPGRGTGIQYF. The CDR3 DNA follows: TGTGCCAGCAGCTTAGATCCGGGGCGCGGGACGGGCATTCAGTACTTC.